This T cell receptor (beta chain) was sequenced for a study of CD8+CD57+ T cells in acquired aplastic anemia. Whole-study results and caveats: Patients versus controls showed no significant CD8+ Simpson's diversity difference.

The template for TCR beta VDJ and CDR3 sequence profiling was genomic DNA. TCRdb re-called the reads through MiXCR, storing one row per CDR3 protein. The table lists 250,000 to 300,000 distinct CDR3 sequences, under 60% of them singletons. Those patients picked for sequencing had displayed CD8+CD57+ cell expansion on flow cytometry. Germline lookup yields CDR1 MNHNS and CDR2 SASEGT. The CDR3 is 13 residues long. Trimming removed 2 bases at V and 4 bases at J, with 9 bases between. This clonotype came up many times. The target antigen is unknown. The origin of this receptor is a human donor with aplastic anemia. The chain is built from TRBV6-1 and TRBJ2-7; tentatively, D is TRBD1 or TRBD2 (6 bases each). Sequencing input: sorted CD4+, CD8+, or CD8+CD57+ T cells (not recorded which) from PBMCs. In DNA, the CDR3 is TGTGCCAGCAGTGAACAAGGGGGGTACGAGCAGTACTTC. Encoded protein: CASSEQGGYEQYF.